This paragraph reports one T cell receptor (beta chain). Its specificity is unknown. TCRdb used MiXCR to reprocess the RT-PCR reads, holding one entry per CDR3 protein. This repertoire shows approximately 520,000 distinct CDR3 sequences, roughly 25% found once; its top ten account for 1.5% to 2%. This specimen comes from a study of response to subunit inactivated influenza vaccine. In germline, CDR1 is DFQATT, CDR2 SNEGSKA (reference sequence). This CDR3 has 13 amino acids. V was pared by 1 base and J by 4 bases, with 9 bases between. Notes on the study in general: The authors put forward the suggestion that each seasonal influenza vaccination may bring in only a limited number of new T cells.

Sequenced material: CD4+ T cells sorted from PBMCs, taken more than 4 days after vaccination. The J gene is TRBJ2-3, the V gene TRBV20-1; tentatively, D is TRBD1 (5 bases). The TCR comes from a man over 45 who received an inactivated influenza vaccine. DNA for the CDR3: TGCAGTGCTAGAGTTCAGGGCCCAGATACGCAGTATTTT. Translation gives CSARVQGPDTQYF.